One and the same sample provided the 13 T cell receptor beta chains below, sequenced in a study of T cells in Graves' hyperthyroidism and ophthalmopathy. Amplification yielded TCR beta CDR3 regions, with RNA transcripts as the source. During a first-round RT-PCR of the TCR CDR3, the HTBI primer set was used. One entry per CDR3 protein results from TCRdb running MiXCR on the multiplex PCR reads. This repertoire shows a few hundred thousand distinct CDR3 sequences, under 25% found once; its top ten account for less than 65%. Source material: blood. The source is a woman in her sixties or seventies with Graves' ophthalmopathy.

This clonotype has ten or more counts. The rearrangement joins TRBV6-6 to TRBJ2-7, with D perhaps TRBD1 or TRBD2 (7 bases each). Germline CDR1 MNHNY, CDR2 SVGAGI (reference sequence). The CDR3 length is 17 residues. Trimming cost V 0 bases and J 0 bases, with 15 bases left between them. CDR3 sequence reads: CASSYSLGGTASYEQYF. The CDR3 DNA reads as TGTGCCAGCAGTTACTCTTTGGGGGGGACAGCCTCCTACGAGCAGTACTTC.

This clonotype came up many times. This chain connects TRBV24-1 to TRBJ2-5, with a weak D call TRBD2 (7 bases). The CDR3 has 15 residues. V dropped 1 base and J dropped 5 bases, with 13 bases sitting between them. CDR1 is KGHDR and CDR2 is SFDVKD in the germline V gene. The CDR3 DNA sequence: TGTGCCACCAGTGATTTTGGGGGGGCCGTGGAGACCCAGTACTTC. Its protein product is CATSDFGGAVETQYF.

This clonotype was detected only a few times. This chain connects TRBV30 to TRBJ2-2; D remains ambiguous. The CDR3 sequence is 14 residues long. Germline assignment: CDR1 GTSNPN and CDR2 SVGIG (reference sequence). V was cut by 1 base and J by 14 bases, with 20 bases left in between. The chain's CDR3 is CAWSETPQSEDLFF. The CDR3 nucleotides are TGTGCCTGGAGTGAAACCCCCCAATCAGAGGATCTGTTTTTT.

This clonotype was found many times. This chain's CDR3 is CASRPTSGNQETQYF. CDR3 DNA: TGTGCCAGCAGACCGACTAGCGGGAACCAAGAGACCCAGTACTTC. V is TRBV7-2 and J is TRBJ2-5; 11 nucleotides agree with TRBD2. After removal of 6 bases from V and 0 bases from J, the junction contained 3 bases not matched to a gene. CDR3 length: 15 residues. Germline-derived CDR1 and CDR2 are SGHTA and FQGNSA.

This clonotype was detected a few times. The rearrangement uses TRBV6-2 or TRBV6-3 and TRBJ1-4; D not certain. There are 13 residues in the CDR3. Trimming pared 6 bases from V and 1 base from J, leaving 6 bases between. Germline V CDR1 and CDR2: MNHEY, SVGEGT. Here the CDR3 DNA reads TGTGCCAGCAGCTATCTAACTAATGAAAAACTGTTTTTT. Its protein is CASSYLTNEKLFF.

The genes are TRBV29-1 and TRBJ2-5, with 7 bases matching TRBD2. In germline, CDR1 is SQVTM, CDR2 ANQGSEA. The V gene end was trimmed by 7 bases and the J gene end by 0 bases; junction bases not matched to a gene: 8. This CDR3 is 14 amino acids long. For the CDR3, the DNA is TGCAGCGCCTCTCTCCTAGCGGACCAAGAGACCCAGTACTTC. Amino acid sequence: CSASLLADQETQYF.

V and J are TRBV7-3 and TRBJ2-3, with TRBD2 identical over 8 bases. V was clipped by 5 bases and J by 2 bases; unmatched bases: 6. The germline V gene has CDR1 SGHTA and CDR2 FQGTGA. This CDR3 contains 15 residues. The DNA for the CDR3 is TGTGCCAGCAGCCGGACTAGCACGCACACAGATACGCAGTATTTT. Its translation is CASSRTSTHTDTQYF.

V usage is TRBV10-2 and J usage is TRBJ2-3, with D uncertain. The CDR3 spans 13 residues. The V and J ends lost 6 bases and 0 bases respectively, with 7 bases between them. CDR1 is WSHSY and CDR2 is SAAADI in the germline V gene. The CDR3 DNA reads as TGCGCCAGCAGAGACCAAAGCACAGATACGCAGTATTTT. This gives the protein CASRDQSTDTQYF.

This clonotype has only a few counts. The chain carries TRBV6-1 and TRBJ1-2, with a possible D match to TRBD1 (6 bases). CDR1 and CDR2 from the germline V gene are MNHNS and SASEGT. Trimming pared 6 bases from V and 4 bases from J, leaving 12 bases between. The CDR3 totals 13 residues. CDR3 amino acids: CASSRTDFYGYTF. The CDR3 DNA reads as TGTGCCAGCAGCCGGACAGATTTCTATGGCTACACCTTC.

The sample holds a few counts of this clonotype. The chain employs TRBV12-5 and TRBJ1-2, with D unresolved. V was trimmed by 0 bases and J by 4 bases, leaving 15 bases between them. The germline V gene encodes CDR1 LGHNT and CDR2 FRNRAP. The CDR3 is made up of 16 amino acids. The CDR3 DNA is TGTGCTAGTGGTTTGGTAGCGCAAACTACGTGCTATGGCTACACCTTC. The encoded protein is CASGLVAQTTCYGYTF.

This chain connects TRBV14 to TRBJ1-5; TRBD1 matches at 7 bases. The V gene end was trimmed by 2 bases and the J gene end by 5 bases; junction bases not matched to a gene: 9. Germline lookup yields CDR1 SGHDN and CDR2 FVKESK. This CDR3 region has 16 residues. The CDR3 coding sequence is TGTGCCAGCAGCCAAACCCCAGGGGGTGAGGATCAGCCCCAGCATTTT. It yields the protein CASSQTPGGEDQPQHF.

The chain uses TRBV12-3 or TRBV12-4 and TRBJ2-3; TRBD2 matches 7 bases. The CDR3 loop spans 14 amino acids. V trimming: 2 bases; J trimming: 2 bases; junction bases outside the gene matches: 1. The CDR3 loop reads CASSLSGDTDTQYF. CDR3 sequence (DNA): TGTGCCAGCAGTTTAAGCGGGGACACAGATACGCAGTATTTT.

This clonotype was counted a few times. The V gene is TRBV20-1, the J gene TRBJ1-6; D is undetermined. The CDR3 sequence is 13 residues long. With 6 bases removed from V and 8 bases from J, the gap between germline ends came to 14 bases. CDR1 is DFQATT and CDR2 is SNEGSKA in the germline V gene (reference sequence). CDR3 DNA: TGCAGTGCATCGAAGGGTAGCGATTCACCCCTCCACTTT. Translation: CSASKGSDSPLHF.